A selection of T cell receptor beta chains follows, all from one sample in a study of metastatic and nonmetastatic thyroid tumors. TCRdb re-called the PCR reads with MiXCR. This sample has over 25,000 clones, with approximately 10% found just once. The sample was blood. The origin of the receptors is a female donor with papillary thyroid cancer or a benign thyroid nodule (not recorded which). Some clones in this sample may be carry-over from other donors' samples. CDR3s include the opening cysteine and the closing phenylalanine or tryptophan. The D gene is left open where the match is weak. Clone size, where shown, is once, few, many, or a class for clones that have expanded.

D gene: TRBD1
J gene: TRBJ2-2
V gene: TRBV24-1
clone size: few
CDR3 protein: CATSDPGTGSTGELFF
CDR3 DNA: TGTGCCACCAGTGATCCCGGGACAGGGAGCACCGGGGAGCTGTTTTTT

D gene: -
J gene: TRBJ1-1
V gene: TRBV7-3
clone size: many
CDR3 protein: CASSQGQGNTEAFF
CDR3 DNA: TGTGCCAGCAGCCAGGGACAAGGGAACACTGAAGCTTTCTTT

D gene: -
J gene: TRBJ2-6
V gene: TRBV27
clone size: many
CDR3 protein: CASRRDFQSGANVLTF
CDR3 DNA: TGTGCCAGCCGCCGGGACTTTCAATCTGGGGCCAACGTCCTGACTTTC

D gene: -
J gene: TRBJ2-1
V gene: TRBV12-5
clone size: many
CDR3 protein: CASGFPHGPGSSSEQFF
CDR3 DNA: TGTGCTAGTGGTTTCCCCCACGGTCCAGGGAGCTCGAGTGAGCAGTTCTTC

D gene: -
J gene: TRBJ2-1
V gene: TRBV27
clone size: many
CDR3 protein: CASKLAGVGRNEQFF
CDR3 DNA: TGTGCCAGCAAATTGGCTGGGGTCGGCCGCAATGAGCAGTTCTTC

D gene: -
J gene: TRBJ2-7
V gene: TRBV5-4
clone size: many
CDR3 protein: CASSLEQSSYEQYF
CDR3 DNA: TGTGCCAGCAGCTTGGAACAGAGCTCCTACGAGCAGTACTTC

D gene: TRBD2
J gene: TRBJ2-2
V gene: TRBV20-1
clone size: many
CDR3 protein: CSARDAQGVAGDTGELFF
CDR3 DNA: TGCAGTGCTAGAGATGCCCAGGGAGTAGCGGGGGACACCGGGGAGCTGTTTTTT

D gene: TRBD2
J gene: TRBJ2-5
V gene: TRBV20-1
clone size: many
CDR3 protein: CSARWEGGYETQYF
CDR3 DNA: TGCAGTGCTAGGTGGGAGGGCGGATATGAGACCCAGTACTTC

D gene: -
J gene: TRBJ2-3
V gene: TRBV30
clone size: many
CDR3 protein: CAWSVGGTDTQYF
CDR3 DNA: TGTGCCTGGAGTGTCGGGGGCACAGATACGCAGTATTTT

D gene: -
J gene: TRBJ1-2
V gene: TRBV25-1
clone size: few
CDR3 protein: CASSPHFGGSDYGYTF
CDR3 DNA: TGTGCCAGCAGTCCACATTTTGGGGGATCTGACTATGGCTACACCTTC

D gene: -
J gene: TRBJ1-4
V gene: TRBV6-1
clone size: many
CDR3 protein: CASGWADEKLFF
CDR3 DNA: TGTGCCAGCGGGTGGGCGGATGAAAAACTGTTTTTT

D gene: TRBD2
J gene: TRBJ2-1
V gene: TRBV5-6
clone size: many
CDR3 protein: CASSTRTRSNEQFF
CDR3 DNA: TGTGCCAGCAGCACCCGGACTAGGAGTAATGAGCAGTTCTTC

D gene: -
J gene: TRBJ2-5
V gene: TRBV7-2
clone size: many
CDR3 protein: CASSLETGWQETQYF
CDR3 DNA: TGTGCCAGCAGCTTAGAGACAGGATGGCAAGAGACCCAGTACTTC

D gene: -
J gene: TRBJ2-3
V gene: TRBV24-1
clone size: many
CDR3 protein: CATSDWGPTDTQYF
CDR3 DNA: TGTGCCACCAGTGATTGGGGCCCGACGGATACGCAGTATTTT

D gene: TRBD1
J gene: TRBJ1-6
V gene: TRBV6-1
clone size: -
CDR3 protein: CASWGTVQHSPLHF
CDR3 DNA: TGTGCCAGCTGGGGGACAGTACAGCACTCACCCCTCCACTTT

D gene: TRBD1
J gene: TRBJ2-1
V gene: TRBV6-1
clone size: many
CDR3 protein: CASSNDRGGFYEQFF
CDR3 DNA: TGTGCCAGCAGTAATGACAGGGGTGGCTTCTATGAGCAGTTCTTC

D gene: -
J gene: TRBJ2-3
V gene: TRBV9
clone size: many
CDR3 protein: CASSPSGSSTDTQYF
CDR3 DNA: TGTGCCAGCAGCCCGTCCGGCTCTAGCACAGATACGCAGTATTTT

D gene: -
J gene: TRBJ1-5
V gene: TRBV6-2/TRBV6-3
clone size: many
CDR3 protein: CASSYRKVGGNQPQHF
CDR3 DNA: TGTGCCAGCAGTTACCGGAAAGTCGGAGGAAATCAGCCCCAGCATTTT

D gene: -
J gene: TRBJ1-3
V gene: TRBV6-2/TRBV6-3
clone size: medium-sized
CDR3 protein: CASSPGAETFGNTIYF
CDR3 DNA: TGTGCCAGCAGTCCCGGGGCGGAAACATTTGGAAACACCATATATTTT

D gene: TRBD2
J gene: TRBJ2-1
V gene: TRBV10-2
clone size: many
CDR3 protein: CASSESGGSGRAGYNEQFF
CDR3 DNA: TGCGCCAGCAGTGAGTCGGGGGGTAGCGGGAGGGCCGGCTACAATGAGCAGTTCTTC

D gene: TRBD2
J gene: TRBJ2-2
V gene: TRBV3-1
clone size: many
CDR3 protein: CASSPRSGSAGELFF
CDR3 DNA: TGTGCCAGCAGCCCGCGTAGCGGGTCCGCCGGGGAGCTGTTTTTT

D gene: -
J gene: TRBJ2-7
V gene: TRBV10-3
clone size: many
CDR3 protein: CATRQRDNSYEQYF
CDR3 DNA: TGTGCCACGAGGCAGAGGGACAACTCCTACGAGCAGTACTTC

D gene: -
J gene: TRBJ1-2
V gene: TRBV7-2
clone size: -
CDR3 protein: CASSKDAYYGYTF
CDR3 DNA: TGTGCCAGCAGCAAGGACGCCTACTATGGCTACACCTTC

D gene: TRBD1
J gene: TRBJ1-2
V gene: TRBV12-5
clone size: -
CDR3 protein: CASGPNRGLGYGYTF
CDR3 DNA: TGTGCTAGTGGTCCGAACAGGGGGCTGGGCTATGGCTACACCTTC

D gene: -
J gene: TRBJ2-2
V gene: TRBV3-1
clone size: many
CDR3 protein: CASRTGHANTGELFF
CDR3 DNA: TGTGCCAGCAGAACAGGCCACGCGAACACCGGGGAGCTGTTTTTT

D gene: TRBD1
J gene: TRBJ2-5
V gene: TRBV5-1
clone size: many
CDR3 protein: CASSLSGQGRETQYF
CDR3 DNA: TGCGCCAGCAGCTTGTCGGGACAGGGGAGAGAGACCCAGTACTTC

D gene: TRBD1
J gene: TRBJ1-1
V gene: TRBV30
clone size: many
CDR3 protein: CAVPRDRGDHTEAFF
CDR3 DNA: TGTGCCGTGCCACGGGACAGGGGCGACCACACTGAAGCTTTCTTT

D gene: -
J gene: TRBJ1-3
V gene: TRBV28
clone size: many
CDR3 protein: CASSLVPQIGPGNTIYF
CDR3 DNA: TGTGCCAGCAGTTTAGTACCACAGATCGGGCCAGGAAACACCATATATTTT

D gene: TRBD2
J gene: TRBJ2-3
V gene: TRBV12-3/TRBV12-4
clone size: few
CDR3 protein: CASRGTSGGVSTDTQYF
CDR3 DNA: TGTGCCAGCAGGGGGACTAGCGGGGGGGTTAGCACAGATACGCAGTATTTT

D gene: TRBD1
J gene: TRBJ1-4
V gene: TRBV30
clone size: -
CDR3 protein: CAWSKQGRKLFF
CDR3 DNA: TGTGCCTGGAGTAAACAGGGGAGAAAACTGTTTTTT